Listed below are T cell receptor beta chains from one sample, sequenced in a study of OX40 agonist ivuxolimab in advanced cancers. TCRdb keeps only in-frame clones here, not all; method: immunoSEQ multiplex PCR. The sample includes tens of thousands of clones, 80% to 95% of them seen just once. The sequenced sample was CD4+ or CD8+ T cells sorted from blood, obtained in a trial of the OX40 agonist ivuxolimab. Receptors were obtained from an adult with an advanced solid tumor such as melanoma, head and neck, liver or kidney cancer. Both conserved end residues are part of each CDR3. D genes are given only for firm matches. Size is omitted from some rows. Given values are once, few, many or a class for expanded clones.

J	D	V	size	CDR3	DNA
TRBJ2-1	TRBD1	TRBV19	NA	CASSFRDRPNEQFF	TGTGCCAGTAGTTTCCGGGACAGGCCCAATGAGCAGTTCTTC
TRBJ1-2	TRBD1	TRBV2	NA	CASMPDRLASYGYTF	TGTGCCAGCATGCCGGACAGGTTGGCAAGCTATGGCTACACCTTC
TRBJ2-7	TRBD1	TRBV18	once	CASSPVVTTGGREQYF	TGTGCCAGCTCACCGGTGGTTACGACAGGGGGTCGCGAGCAGTACTTC
TRBJ1-5	TRBD1	TRBV14	NA	CASSQADRGREPQHF	TGTGCCAGCAGCCAAGCCGACAGGGGGCGCGAGCCCCAGCATTTT
TRBJ2-3	NA	TRBV19	NA	CASNPFATSTDTQYF	TGTGCCAGTAACCCCTTTGCTACTAGCACAGATACGCAGTATTTT
TRBJ2-7	TRBD1	TRBV19	NA	CASSMRGHYEQYF	TGTGCCAGTAGTATGAGGGGGCACTACGAGCAGTACTTC
TRBJ2-5	NA	TRBV7-8	NA	CASSRYTETQYF	TGTGCCAGCAGCCGCTACACGGAGACCCAGTACTTC
TRBJ2-3	NA	TRBV6-1	NA	CASSQDWGDTQYF	TGTGCCAGCAGTCAAGACTGGGGGGATACGCAGTATTTT
TRBJ2-3	NA	TRBV2	NA	CASSPPGATQYF	TGTGCCAGCAGCCCTCCGGGAGCTACGCAGTATTTT
TRBJ2-5	NA	TRBV7-2	NA	CASSLGPLAPETQYF	TGTGCCAGCAGCTTAGGACCACTAGCCCCAGAGACCCAGTACTTC
TRBJ1-5	NA	TRBV7-8	few	CASSRDSNQPQHF	TGTGCCAGCAGCCGGGACAGCAATCAGCCCCAGCATTTT
TRBJ2-4	TRBD2	TRBV16	NA	CASSPGLAGGQNIQYF	TGTGCCAGCAGCCCTGGACTAGCGGGAGGGCAGAACATTCAGTACTTC
TRBJ2-5	TRBD2	TRBV5-4	NA	CASSLIAGGQETQYF	TGTGCCAGCAGCTTGATAGCGGGAGGGCAAGAGACCCAGTACTTC
TRBJ2-5	TRBD2	TRBV7-6	once	CASSLIAGGGPETQYF	TGTGCCAGCAGCTTAATAGCGGGAGGGGGGCCTGAGACCCAGTACTTC
TRBJ1-4	TRBD1	TRBV30	NA	CAQSQGAGEKLFF	TGTGCCCAATCACAGGGGGCTGGTGAAAAACTGTTTTTT
TRBJ2-1	TRBD1	TRBV10-3	NA	CAISPGQGSGLTYNEQFF	TGTGCCATCAGTCCGGGACAGGGCAGCGGACTGACATACAATGAGCAGTTCTTC
TRBJ2-7	TRBD1	TRBV4-1	NA	CASSQVPQTGFFHEQYF	TGCGCCAGCAGCCAAGTCCCACAGACAGGGTTTTTTCACGAGCAGTACTTC
TRBJ2-7	TRBD2	TRBV7-2	NA	CASSLVGTSGLPYEQYF	TGTGCCAGCAGCTTAGTGGGGACTAGCGGTCTACCCTACGAGCAGTACTTC
TRBJ1-4	NA	TRBV5-1	once	CASSRQPSNEKLFF	TGCGCCAGCAGTCGACAGCCTTCTAATGAAAAACTGTTTTTT
TRBJ2-5	NA	TRBV20-1	once	CSAISQETQYF	TGCAGTGCTATATCACAAGAGACCCAGTACTTC
TRBJ2-7	NA	TRBV12-5	NA	CASGLVGSLPGEQYF	TGTGCTAGTGGTTTGGTCGGGAGCCTCCCGGGGGAGCAGTACTTC
TRBJ2-7	TRBD1	TRBV27	NA	CASSLRGQASYEQYF	TGTGCCAGCAGTCTCCGGGGACAGGCCTCCTACGAGCAGTACTTC
TRBJ1-5	NA	TRBV6-6	NA	CASSYSRAQGNQPQHF	TGTGCCAGCAGTTACTCGAGGGCCCAGGGCAATCAGCCCCAGCATTTT
TRBJ1-5	TRBD1	TRBV18	NA	CASSPSGQGIHSNQPQHF	TGTGCCAGCTCACCTTCGGGACAGGGGATTCATAGCAATCAGCCCCAGCATTTT
TRBJ1-1	NA	TRBV10-1	NA	CASSENTWTSEAFF	TGCGCCAGCAGTGAGAATACCTGGACATCTGAAGCTTTCTTT
TRBJ1-3	NA	TRBV6-4	NA	CASSDHGERPGNTIYF	TGTGCCAGCAGTGACCATGGGGAACGGCCTGGAAACACCATATATTTT
TRBJ2-1	TRBD2	TRBV7-2	NA	CASSLRLAGGYLSYNEQFF	TGTGCCAGCAGCTTAAGACTAGCGGGAGGCTACCTCTCCTACAATGAGCAGTTCTTC
TRBJ1-2	TRBD1	TRBV27	NA	CASSLSQGGHYGYTF	TGTGCCAGCAGTTTGTCCCAAGGGGGCCACTATGGCTACACCTTC
TRBJ1-1	NA	TRBV2	NA	CASSDQANTEAFF	TGTGCCAGCAGTGACCAGGCGAACACTGAAGCTTTCTTT